This T cell receptor beta chain appears in the sequencing data of a study of regulatory T cells in long-lasting Graves disease. Whole-study results and caveats: Authors noted too few samples as a limitation.

Time point given: newly diagnosed GD, antithyroid drugs for less than 3 months. PBMC RNA was the source of the TCR library. The V gene lost 1 base and the J gene lost 1 base, with 1 base spanning the gap. The germline V gene encodes CDR1 DFQATT and CDR2 SNEGSKA (reference sequence). This CDR3 has 12 residues. The TCR beta library used iRepertoire HTBI primers with Arm-PCR amplification of CDR3. TCRdb reprocessed the multiplex PCR reads with MiXCR, giving one entry per CDR3 protein. The table shows 350,000 to 450,000 distinct CDR3 sequences, with roughly 10% occurring only once. This clonotype was detected a few times. Its specificity is not known. The same specimen was also included in a second study, on T cells in Graves' hyperthyroidism and ophthalmopathy.

The sequencing here drew on peripheral blood mononuclear cells (PBMCs), taken at new diagnosis, from a patient treated with antithyroid drugs. The chain recombines TRBV20-1 with TRBJ2-2; D unresolved. The source is a woman younger than 30 with Graves disease. The CDR3 DNA is TGCAGTGCTAGAGGGAACACCGGGGAGCTGTTTTTT. Amino acids: CSARGNTGELFF.